Below, 7 T cell receptor beta chains from the same sample are listed, as sequenced in a study of T-cell memory formation after mild COVID-19. TCRdb recomputed calls from the 5' RACE reads with MiXCR, one row per CDR3 protein. The sample consists of approximately 180,000 distinct CDR3 sequences, more than 15% of them appearing once. The specimen was PBMCs or a T cell subset sorted from them (not recorded which). The source is an adult woman who had mild COVID-19 (a few samples of this study predate the infection). Cell type and time point are not known.

This clonotype was picked up a small number of times. The CDR3 is CSVEVLRYRVDEQFF. As DNA, the CDR3 is TGCAGCGTTGAGGTATTGAGGTACAGGGTCGATGAGCAGTTCTTC. This sequence joins TRBV29-1 and TRBJ2-1; TRBD1 might be the D (6 bases). This CDR3 has 15 amino acids. Trimming took off 3 bases at V and 8 bases at J, with 20 bases between the two ends. Germline V gene sequence: CDR1 SQVTM, CDR2 ANQGSEA.

The V and J genes are TRBV20-1 and TRBJ2-7, with 9 positions matching TRBD1. V lost 0 bases, J lost 1 base, and 7 bases stayed unmatched. The CDR3 covers 16 residues. CDR1 is DFQATT and CDR2 is SNEGSKA in the germline V gene (reference sequence). The CDR3 sequence: CSARDTRTGDSYEQYF. In DNA, the CDR3 is TGCAGTGCTAGAGACACACGGACAGGGGATTCCTACGAGCAGTACTTC.

This clonotype was seen a handful of times. The CDR3 protein is CASSLVATGANVLTF. The CDR3 DNA is TGTGCCAGCAGCTTGGTTGCAACTGGGGCCAACGTCCTGACTTTC. The chain employs TRBV5-6 and TRBJ2-6; D uncertain. The ends were cut back, 0 bases at V and 2 bases at J, with 6 bases in the middle. The CDR3 extends over 15 amino acids. CDR1 SGHDT and CDR2 YYEEEE come from the germline V gene.

This sequence joins TRBV7-2 and TRBJ2-7, with a weak D call TRBD2 (6 bases). This CDR3 is built from 14 residues. The V gene lost 1 base and the J gene lost 3 bases, with 10 bases spanning the gap. Germline V gene data show CDR1 as SGHTA and CDR2 as FQGNSA. The CDR3 nucleotides read TGTGCCAGCAGCTTAGTGGGACTGAACTACGAGCAGTACTTC. As protein: CASSLVGLNYEQYF.

The chain has TRBV14 and TRBJ2-1; D remains ambiguous. The length of the CDR3 is 11 residues. The V end was cut by 2 bases, the J end by 9 bases, with 5 bases between. Germline CDR1 and CDR2: SGHDN and FVKESK. CDR3 amino acids: CASSQSREQFF. Here the CDR3 DNA reads TGTGCCAGCAGCCAATCCCGTGAGCAGTTCTTC.

The genes are TRBV25-1 and TRBJ2-5; 8 positions agree with TRBD2. The length of the CDR3 is 14 residues. The germline gives CDR1 MGHDK, CDR2 SYGVNS. After removal of 6 bases from V and 5 bases from J, the junction contained 8 bases not matched to a gene. CDR3 DNA: TGTGCCAGCAGCGAGAGCGGGAGAGGTGAGACCCAGTACTTC. This codes for CASSESGRGETQYF.

The CDR3 sequence: CASSQGGTWNEKLFF. DNA of the CDR3: TGCGCCAGCAGCCAAGGAGGGACGTGGAATGAAAAACTGTTTTTT. The V call is TRBV4-3, the J call TRBJ1-4; TRBD1 might be the D (5 bases). Germline CDR1 and CDR2: LGHNA and YSLEER. The CDR3 is 15 amino acids. V lost 1 base and J lost 5, with 11 bases in between.